Listed below are T cell receptor beta chains from one sample, sequenced in a study of T cell responses to AZD1222 COVID-19 vaccine. Produced via immunoSEQ multiplex PCR; TCRdb's table is partial and in-frame only. The sample lists 95,000 to 150,000 clones, about 90% seen once, with around 1.7% in the top ten. The sequencing here drew on peripheral blood, taken on day 0 of AZD1222 vaccination. These receptors originate from an adult in good health. CDR3s include the opening cysteine and the closing phenylalanine or tryptophan. The D gene is left open where the match is weak. A clone size is listed for some rows: how often the clone was seen (once, few, many), or a class if it is expanded.

>-|TRBJ2-5|-|TRBV24-1
CATSDDGGRETQYF
TGTGCCACCAGTGATGACGGCGGCCGGGAGACCCAGTACTTC
>-|TRBJ2-3|-|TRBV9
CASSVSRPSTDTQYF
TGTGCCAGCAGCGTGTCAAGGCCCAGCACAGATACGCAGTATTTT
>TRBD2|TRBJ2-6|-|TRBV19
CASSTRPTSGEPLSGANVLTF
TGTGCCAGTAGTACTCGCCCGACTAGCGGGGAGCCCCTCTCTGGGGCCAACGTCCTGACTTTC
>TRBD1|TRBJ1-1|-|TRBV4-3
CASSSTQGTIEAFF
TGCGCCAGCAGCTCTACACAGGGGACCATTGAAGCTTTCTTT
>-|TRBJ1-1|-|TRBV5-1
CASSPGQNTEAFF
TGCGCCAGCAGCCCTGGACAGAACACTGAAGCTTTCTTT
>-|TRBJ1-3|-|TRBV5-5
CASSFETQGNTIYF
TGTGCCAGCAGCTTTGAGACTCAGGGAAACACCATATATTTT
>-|TRBJ1-5|-|TRBV6-6
CASSSFSGLSDQPQHF
TGTGCCAGCAGTTCTTTCTCGGGACTTTCAGATCAGCCCCAGCATTTT
>TRBD1|TRBJ1-2|once|TRBV7-3
CASSRDSNYGYTF
TGTGCCAGCAGCCGGGACAGTAACTATGGCTACACCTTC
>TRBD1|TRBJ2-1|-|TRBV6-5
CASSPGQGRKFF
TGTGCCAGCAGTCCCGGACAGGGGCGAAAGTTCTTC
>TRBD1|TRBJ1-3|-|TRBV18
CASSPPKGAKNTIYF
TGTGCCAGCTCACCACCAAAGGGGGCGAAAAACACCATATATTTT
>-|TRBJ2-2|-|TRBV28
CASRQGPGELFF
TGTGCCAGCAGACAGGGCCCCGGGGAGCTGTTTTTT
>TRBD1|TRBJ1-4|-|TRBV20-1
CSASRGPGEKLFF
TGCAGTGCTAGTAGGGGGCCAGGTGAAAAACTGTTTTTT
>TRBD1|TRBJ1-2|-|TRBV9
CASSAGQVGYGYTF
TGTGCCAGCAGCGCAGGACAGGTTGGGTATGGCTACACCTTC
>TRBD1|TRBJ2-1|-|TRBV11-3
CASSHYRGSYNEQFF
TGTGCCAGCAGCCATTACAGGGGGTCCTACAATGAGCAGTTCTTC
>-|TRBJ2-1|once|TRBV5-8
CASSQQGLPYNEQFF
TGTGCCAGCAGCCAACAGGGTCTCCCCTACAATGAGCAGTTCTTC
>TRBD1|TRBJ1-1|-|TRBV18
CASSPEGQTNTEAFF
TGTGCCAGCTCACCGGAGGGACAGACGAACACTGAAGCTTTCTTT
>-|TRBJ1-5|-|TRBV6-1
CASSEVSENQPQHF
TGTGCCAGCAGTGAAGTGAGTGAGAATCAGCCCCAGCATTTT
>TRBD1|TRBJ2-7|-|TRBV5-1
CASSYAGTGIHEQYF
TGCGCCAGCAGCTATGCTGGGACAGGCATCCACGAGCAGTACTTC
>TRBD2|TRBJ2-1|-|TRBV9
CASSVAGTTGNEQFF
TGTGCCAGCAGCGTCGCCGGGACTACGGGCAATGAGCAGTTCTTC
>TRBD1|TRBJ1-1|-|TRBV5-4
CASSLSRGLGTEAFF
TGTGCCAGCAGCTTGTCCAGGGGGCTTGGTACTGAAGCTTTCTTT
>-|TRBJ1-6|-|TRBV19
CASSPGLESPLHF
TGTGCCAGTAGCCCAGGTTTGGAATCACCCCTCCACTTT
>-|TRBJ1-1|-|TRBV5-1
CATRGATPTEAFF
TGCGCCACCCGGGGGGCGACGCCAACTGAAGCTTTCTTT
>-|TRBJ2-1|once|TRBV18
CASSSFGTLNEQFF
TGTGCCAGCTCATCGTTCGGGACCCTCAATGAGCAGTTCTTC
>TRBD2|TRBJ2-3|once|TRBV9
CASSTTSGSFGDTQYF
TGTGCCAGCAGCACAACTAGCGGGAGTTTCGGAGATACGCAGTATTTT
>-|TRBJ1-1|-|TRBV7-9
CASSLGGVGTEAFF
TGTGCCAGCAGCTTAGGGGGAGTGGGCACTGAAGCTTTCTTT
>TRBD2|TRBJ2-5|-|TRBV25-1
CASSEYTLAGKETQYF
TGTGCCAGCAGTGAATATACTCTAGCGGGGAAGGAGACCCAGTACTTC
>-|TRBJ1-4|few|TRBV25-1
CASNRAGYNEKLFF
TGTGCCAGTAATCGTGCTGGGTATAATGAAAAACTGTTTTTT
>-|TRBJ1-1|-|TRBV5-5
CASSQQVVTEAFF
TGTGCCAGCAGTCAACAGGTTGTCACTGAAGCTTTCTTT
>-|TRBJ1-1|-|TRBV29-1
CSVVGRTTEAFF
TGCAGCGTTGTAGGACGGACTACTGAAGCTTTCTTT
>TRBD2|TRBJ2-7|-|TRBV7-8
CASSQTSGATKQYF
TGTGCCAGCAGCCAGACTAGCGGGGCTACGAAGCAGTACTTC
>TRBD2|TRBJ2-2|-|TRBV18
CASSPSGRTGTGELFF
TGTGCCAGCTCACCAAGCGGGAGGACGGGCACCGGGGAGCTGTTTTTT
>TRBD1|TRBJ2-2|-|TRBV3-1/TRBV3-2
CASSQPTGVKGTGELFF
TGTGCCAGCAGCCAACCCACAGGGGTAAAGGGCACCGGGGAGCTGTTTTTT
>-|TRBJ2-7|-|TRBV5-6
CASSQFLPPEQYF
TGTGCCAGCAGCCAGTTCCTTCCGCCCGAGCAGTACTTC
>-|TRBJ1-1|-|TRBV7-9
CASSPMPPGTEAFF
TGTGCCAGCAGCCCTATGCCCCCGGGCACTGAAGCTTTCTTT
>TRBD1|TRBJ1-2|-|TRBV29-1
CSVTPGQGADYGYTF
TGCAGCGTTACCCCTGGACAGGGGGCGGACTATGGCTACACCTTC
>-|TRBJ1-1|-|TRBV14
CASSQTVTEAFF
TGTGCCAGCAGCCAAACAGTCACTGAAGCTTTCTTT
>-|TRBJ2-1|-|TRBV12-3/TRBV12-4
CASNRDGYNEQFF
TGTGCCAGCAACAGGGACGGTTACAATGAGCAGTTCTTC
>-|TRBJ1-2|-|TRBV6-5
CASNNRDASSGYTF
TGTGCCAGCAACAACCGGGACGCCAGCTCTGGCTACACCTTC
>TRBD1|TRBJ1-5|-|TRBV12-3/TRBV12-4
CASSSGQRQPQHF
TGTGCCAGCAGTTCGGGACAGAGGCAGCCCCAGCATTTT
>TRBD2|TRBJ2-2|-|TRBV29-1
CSVGAGAHTGELFF
TGCAGCGTTGGGGCGGGAGCGCACACCGGGGAGCTGTTTTTT
>-|TRBJ1-1|-|TRBV11-3
CASSLGVAGGTEAFF
TGTGCCAGCAGCTTAGGAGTAGCGGGGGGCACTGAAGCTTTCTTT
>TRBD2|TRBJ2-5|-|TRBV5-6
CASSSGTTQETQYF
TGTGCCAGCAGCTCCGGGACTACTCAAGAGACCCAGTACTTC
>TRBD2|TRBJ2-7|-|TRBV2
CASKPGTSVYEQYF
TGTGCCAGCAAACCCGGGACTAGCGTCTACGAGCAGTACTTC
>TRBD1|TRBJ1-5|-|TRBV4-2
CASSQEGRRQGALSNQPQHF
TGTGCCAGCAGCCAAGAGGGGCGTCGACAGGGGGCTTTAAGCAATCAGCCCCAGCATTTT
>-|TRBJ1-1|-|TRBV29-1
CSVVAGNANTEAFF
TGCAGCGTTGTGGCAGGGAACGCGAACACTGAAGCTTTCTTT
>TRBD1|TRBJ1-6|-|TRBV6-5
CASSYGQGYNSPLHF
TGTGCCAGCAGTTACGGACAGGGTTATAATTCACCCCTCCACTTT
>TRBD1|TRBJ1-5|once|TRBV6-5
CASSTEQGYQPQHF
TGTGCCAGCAGTACGGAACAGGGGTATCAGCCCCAGCATTTT
>TRBD1|TRBJ1-5|-|TRBV27
CASSLDPGGQPQHF
TGTGCCAGCAGTTTAGACCCAGGGGGACAGCCCCAGCATTTT
>-|TRBJ1-2|-|TRBV6-1
CASSEALSTLLYGYTF
TGTGCCAGCAGTGAAGCGCTCAGCACATTACTCTATGGCTACACCTTC
>-|TRBJ2-3|-|TRBV7-2
CASSPDSLGTDTQYF
TGTGCCAGCAGCCCAGACTCGTTGGGCACAGATACGCAGTATTTT
>-|TRBJ1-4|-|TRBV18
CASSPPGAGEKLFF
TGTGCCAGCTCACCACCGGGGGCGGGGGAAAAACTGTTTTTT
>-|TRBJ1-5|-|TRBV2
CASSGGRGGQPQHF
TGTGCCAGCAGTGGGGGCAGGGGAGGTCAGCCCCAGCATTTT
>TRBD1|TRBJ2-1|-|TRBV18
CASSPTGTRNEQFF
TGTGCCAGCTCACCGACAGGGACACGGAATGAGCAGTTCTTC
>-|TRBJ1-5|-|TRBV10-3
CAISEHGEGSQPQHF
TGTGCCATCAGTGAGCACGGCGAGGGGAGTCAGCCCCAGCATTTT
>TRBD1|TRBJ1-2|-|TRBV24-1
CATSDPDRGYTF
TGTGCCACCAGTGATCCGGACAGGGGCTACACCTTC